Listed below are T cell receptor beta chains from one sample, sequenced in a study of regulatory T cells in long-lasting Graves disease. TCRdb re-analysed the multiplex PCR reads in MiXCR, keeping a single row per CDR3 protein. Here the sample spans some 470,000 distinct CDR3 sequences, under 25% being singletons. The specimen was peripheral blood mononuclear cells (PBMCs), collected when the disease was refractory, from a patient treated with antithyroid drugs. The receptors originated from a female donor with Graves disease. CDR3s include the opening cysteine and the closing phenylalanine or tryptophan. The D gene is left open where the match is weak. Expanded clones are given a class, and other clones once, few, many or no size at all.

d_call: -
j_call: TRBJ1-1
clone_size: -
v_call: TRBV5-5
cdr3_nt: TGTGCCAGCAGGTTGGACGGGAATGAAGCTTTCTTT
cdr3_aa: CASRLDGNEAFF

d_call: TRBD1
j_call: TRBJ1-3
clone_size: few
v_call: TRBV5-1
cdr3_nt: TGCGCCAGCAGCTCGGGACAGGGGGCGACTGGAAACACCATATATTTT
cdr3_aa: CASSSGQGATGNTIYF

d_call: -
j_call: TRBJ2-2
clone_size: many
v_call: TRBV28
cdr3_nt: TGTGCCAGCAGACTTACGGAGGGCCACACCGGGGAGCTGTTTTTT
cdr3_aa: CASRLTEGHTGELFF

d_call: TRBD1
j_call: TRBJ2-7
clone_size: -
v_call: TRBV6-9
cdr3_nt: TGTGCCAGCAGTTTCGACAGGGGGCCTATGGGGGAGCAGTACTTC
cdr3_aa: CASSFDRGPMGEQYF

d_call: -
j_call: TRBJ2-4
clone_size: -
v_call: TRBV5-8
cdr3_nt: TGTGCCAGCAGCGAACACATCTTCGCCAAAAACATTCAGTACTTC
cdr3_aa: CASSEHIFAKNIQYF

d_call: TRBD1
j_call: TRBJ1-2
clone_size: many
v_call: TRBV28
cdr3_nt: TGTGCCAGCAATGGCCCCGGGACAGCTTATGGCTACACCTTC
cdr3_aa: CASNGPGTAYGYTF

d_call: TRBD1
j_call: TRBJ1-2
clone_size: few
v_call: TRBV7-9
cdr3_nt: TGTGCCACCCGACAGGGCGACGACTATGGCTACACCTTC
cdr3_aa: CATRQGDDYGYTF

d_call: -
j_call: TRBJ2-7
clone_size: many
v_call: TRBV27
cdr3_nt: TGTGCCAGCAGTTTGCGGGGGGACAGCTACGAGCAGTACTTC
cdr3_aa: CASSLRGDSYEQYF

d_call: -
j_call: TRBJ2-2
clone_size: -
v_call: TRBV5-5
cdr3_nt: TGTGCCAGCAGCTCGATCACCGGGGAGCTGTTTTTT
cdr3_aa: CASSSITGELFF

d_call: -
j_call: TRBJ2-7
clone_size: -
v_call: TRBV7-9
cdr3_nt: TGTGCCAGCAGCTTAGTTTCTGGGCCCGCCTACGAGCAGTACTTC
cdr3_aa: CASSLVSGPAYEQYF

d_call: TRBD1
j_call: TRBJ1-2
clone_size: many
v_call: TRBV12-3/TRBV12-4
cdr3_nt: TGTGCCAGCAGTCGGGACAGGACCGCGTTCTATGGCTACACCTTC
cdr3_aa: CASSRDRTAFYGYTF

d_call: -
j_call: TRBJ1-2
clone_size: many
v_call: TRBV7-3
cdr3_nt: TGCGCCAGCAGCTTGGACAGTAACTATGGCTACACCTTC
cdr3_aa: CASSLDSNYGYTF

d_call: -
j_call: TRBJ1-6
clone_size: -
v_call: TRBV19
cdr3_nt: TGTGCCAGTAGTGCACATCAGTCTGGGCGGTCACCCCTCCACTTT
cdr3_aa: CASSAHQSGRSPLHF

d_call: -
j_call: TRBJ1-4
clone_size: -
v_call: TRBV2
cdr3_nt: TGTGCCAGCAGCTCGCATGAAAAACTGTTTTTT
cdr3_aa: CASSSHEKLFF

d_call: -
j_call: TRBJ1-1
clone_size: -
v_call: TRBV6-1
cdr3_nt: TGTGCCAGCATATTGTCGGACAGAGAAGCTTTCTTT
cdr3_aa: CASILSDREAFF

d_call: -
j_call: TRBJ1-1
clone_size: few
v_call: TRBV30
cdr3_nt: TGTGCCTGGACCCTAGTCTCAGGGGACACTGAAGCTTTCTTT
cdr3_aa: CAWTLVSGDTEAFF

d_call: -
j_call: TRBJ2-7
clone_size: few
v_call: TRBV19
cdr3_nt: TGTGCCAGTAGTTTGGACGGAGAGACCTACGAGCAGTACTTC
cdr3_aa: CASSLDGETYEQYF

d_call: TRBD1
j_call: TRBJ2-6
clone_size: many
v_call: TRBV28
cdr3_nt: TGTGCCAGCAGTTCGGACCGGGACAGTCCTGGGGCCAACGTCCTGACTTTC
cdr3_aa: CASSSDRDSPGANVLTF

d_call: -
j_call: TRBJ2-7
clone_size: -
v_call: TRBV10-3
cdr3_nt: TGTGCCATCAGTGATTCCACGCGGGAGCAGTACTTC
cdr3_aa: CAISDSTREQYF

d_call: -
j_call: TRBJ1-2
clone_size: many
v_call: TRBV6-5
cdr3_nt: TGTGCCAGCAGTTACAGGGTTGGGAATGGCTACACCTTC
cdr3_aa: CASSYRVGNGYTF

d_call: -
j_call: TRBJ2-5
clone_size: -
v_call: TRBV27
cdr3_nt: TGTGCCAGCAGCGAGGGATTAGGCCGGCCCCAGTACTTC
cdr3_aa: CASSEGLGRPQYF

d_call: TRBD1
j_call: TRBJ2-7
clone_size: -
v_call: TRBV27
cdr3_nt: TGTGCCAGCAGTTTGACAGGGGGCTTTCGGGAGCAGTACTTC
cdr3_aa: CASSLTGGFREQYF

d_call: -
j_call: TRBJ2-7
clone_size: many
v_call: TRBV28
cdr3_nt: TGTGCCAGCAGTTTAATGTTGGGGCGGATCTGGGGGAGCTCCTACGAGCAGTACTTC
cdr3_aa: CASSLMLGRIWGSSYEQYF

d_call: -
j_call: TRBJ2-7
clone_size: many
v_call: TRBV28
cdr3_nt: TGTGCCAGCAGTTTATTCGGCCAGGGGTCCTACGAGCAGTACTTC
cdr3_aa: CASSLFGQGSYEQYF

d_call: TRBD1
j_call: TRBJ2-5
clone_size: few
v_call: TRBV15
cdr3_nt: TGTGCCACCAGCCGGGACAGGGACAGGGGAGAGACCCAGTACTTC
cdr3_aa: CATSRDRDRGETQYF

d_call: -
j_call: TRBJ2-6
clone_size: many
v_call: TRBV6-1
cdr3_nt: TGTGCCAGCAGTGAGCGGGACACGGGGGCCAACGTCCTGACTTTC
cdr3_aa: CASSERDTGANVLTF

d_call: -
j_call: TRBJ2-7
clone_size: few
v_call: TRBV5-4
cdr3_nt: TGTGCCAGCAGCTTGGGATCTGTTGGGTACGAGCAGTACTTC
cdr3_aa: CASSLGSVGYEQYF

d_call: -
j_call: TRBJ2-2
clone_size: many
v_call: TRBV28
cdr3_nt: TGTGCCAGCAGTTTACTCCCCCAATACGGTCGCACCGGGGAGCTGTTTTTT
cdr3_aa: CASSLLPQYGRTGELFF

d_call: -
j_call: TRBJ1-5
clone_size: -
v_call: TRBV12-3/TRBV12-4
cdr3_nt: TGTGCCAGCAGTCGGTCCAATAGCAATCAGCCCCAGCATTTT
cdr3_aa: CASSRSNSNQPQHF

d_call: -
j_call: TRBJ1-2
clone_size: -
v_call: TRBV9
cdr3_nt: TGTGCCAGCAGCACGGACGGGGGGCGAAGTGGCTACACCTTC
cdr3_aa: CASSTDGGRSGYTF

d_call: -
j_call: TRBJ2-3
clone_size: -
v_call: TRBV28
cdr3_nt: TGTGCCAGCGACGGGGTACACCCAGATACGCAGTATTTT
cdr3_aa: CASDGVHPDTQYF

d_call: TRBD2
j_call: TRBJ2-4
clone_size: many
v_call: TRBV12-3/TRBV12-4
cdr3_nt: TGTGCCAGCAGTTCTCACAGCGGGGGGGCCGGCAACATTCAGTACTTC
cdr3_aa: CASSSHSGGAGNIQYF

d_call: -
j_call: TRBJ2-7
clone_size: -
v_call: TRBV10-3
cdr3_nt: TGTGCCATCAGTGAGCTCGTTGGGGAGGAGTACTTC
cdr3_aa: CAISELVGEEYF

d_call: -
j_call: TRBJ2-1
clone_size: few
v_call: TRBV6-1
cdr3_nt: TGTGCCAGCAACGGCCTACCCCTTTTTACTGAGCAGTTCTTC
cdr3_aa: CASNGLPLFTEQFF